This T cell receptor (beta chain) originates from a study of blood T cell repertoires in COVID-19. Whole-study context: Samples representing acute and convalescent COVID-19 were sourced from the United States, Italy and Spain. Sample material is recorded as cDNA or gDNA derived from T cells, B-cell-depleted T cells, or PBMCs.

CDR1 is MNHEY and CDR2 is SVGAGI in the germline V gene. CDR3 length: 13 amino acids. With 8 bases removed from V and 7 bases from J, the gap between germline ends came to 14 bases. Method: immunoSEQ multiplex PCR; TCRdb's copy keeps in-frame clones and lacks some. This table has fewer than 55,000 clones, over 80% appearing once. The sequence came from a man in his 70s with active COVID-19. Sequenced: peripheral blood. This chain joins TRBV6-5 and TRBJ1-4; D remains ambiguous. The CDR3 reads CASSQQPFEKLFF. CDR3 nucleotide sequence: TGTGCCAGCTCCCAACAGCCCTTTGAAAAACTGTTTTTT.